The 16 T cell receptor beta chains below were found in one sample sequenced in a study of blood T cell repertoires in COVID-19. Repertoires were generated with immunoSEQ multiplex PCR, while TCRdb's copy carries only in-frame clones and drops some. The sample lists 48,000 or so clones; roughly 84% were seen once. The source material was peripheral blood. The origin of the receptors is a woman aged 55 to 70 with acute or convalescent COVID-19.

V is TRBV15 and J is TRBJ2-5, with 8 nucleotides matching TRBD1. Germline lookup yields CDR1 LNHNV and CDR2 YYDKDF (reference sequence). This CDR3 comprises 15 residues. The V and J ends lost 5 bases and 3 bases, in that order; junction bases with no gene match: 8. The CDR3 nucleotides read TGTGCCACCAGCCTACGTGCAGGGGGCGAAGAGACCCAGTACTTC. Translating it yields CATSLRAGGEETQYF.

J is TRBJ2-7 and V is TRBV29-1, with 10 nucleotides matching TRBD2. The CDR3 is made up of 12 amino acids. Per the germline V gene, CDR1 is SQVTM and CDR2 is ANQGSEA. V shed 5 bases and J 5 bases; nucleotides not matched to a gene: 3. The CDR3 region is CSVNLAGDEQYF. The CDR3 DNA reads TGCAGCGTTAACCTAGCGGGAGACGAGCAGTACTTC.

The rearrangement links TRBV24-1 to TRBJ2-2; tentative D call: TRBD2 (6 bases). CDR1 and CDR2 from the germline V gene are KGHDR and SFDVKD. This CDR3 region has 14 residues. V gave up 4 bases and J gave up 6 bases, with 11 bases separating them. Here the CDR3 DNA reads TGTGCCACCAGTGAAGCGGGTATCCCCGGGGAGCTGTTTTTT. It is translated as CATSEAGIPGELFF.

CDR3 coding DNA: TGTGCCAGCATCCCCGTCGGTAGCGGGGCCCAAGAGACCCAGTACTTC. As protein: CASIPVGSGAQETQYF. V usage is TRBV6-2 or TRBV6-3 and J usage is TRBJ2-5; 8 bases line up with TRBD2. Germline-derived CDR1 and CDR2 are MNHEY and SVGEGT. CDR3 length: 16 residues. J gave up 1 base and V 7 bases, and 11 bases lay outside the gene matches.

V is TRBV3-1 (or the pseudogene TRBV3-2) and J is TRBJ1-5, with D hard to call. CDR1 is LGHDT and CDR2 is YNNKEL in the germline V gene (reference sequence). V lost 1 base and J lost 7, with 11 bases in between. CDR3 length: 14 residues. CDR3 bases: TGTGCCAGCAGCCAAGTCCTAGCGCGCCAGCCCCAGCATTTT. This gives the protein CASSQVLARQPQHF.

The chain uses TRBV7-3 and TRBJ2-7; 9 bases align to TRBD2. Germline loops: CDR1 SGHTA, CDR2 FQGTGA. J gave up 5 bases and V 2 bases, and 4 bases lay outside the gene matches. The CDR3 covers 14 residues. CDR3 sequence reads: CASSLAGGINEQYF. The CDR3 DNA is TGTGCCAGCAGCTTAGCGGGAGGGATCAACGAGCAGTACTTC. Full variable domain (rest looked up from reference TRBV7-3 and TRBJ2-7): GAGVSQTPSNKVTEKGKYVELRCDPISGHTALYWYRQSLGQGPEFLIYFQGTGAADDSGLPNDRFFAVRPEGSVSTLKIQRTERGDSAVYLCASSLAGGINEQYFGPGTRLTVT.

The chain couples TRBV14 to TRBJ2-1; TRBD2 matches at 12 bases. With V trimmed by 1 base and J by 4 bases, 5 bases remained unmatched. This CDR3 spans 17 amino acids. From germline, CDR1 is SGHDN and CDR2 FVKESK. The DNA for the CDR3 is TGTGCCAGCAGCCAAGGACTAGCGGGAGAATTGTACAATGAGCAGTTCTTC. It encodes CASSQGLAGELYNEQFF.

The chain carries TRBV7-2 and TRBJ2-2; a weak D match, TRBD2 (6 bases). The V end lost 2 bases, the J end lost 1 base, and 14 bases lay between the germline ends. CDR3 size: 17 residues. From germline, CDR1 is SGHTA and CDR2 FQGNSA. The chain's CDR3 is CASSLHPAGLNTGELFF. In nucleotides, the CDR3 is TGTGCCAGCAGCTTACATCCAGCGGGTCTGAACACCGGGGAGCTGTTTTTT.

The chain recombines TRBV7-9 with TRBJ1-5; 7 positions agree with TRBD1. The CDR3 is 15 amino acids. The V gene end was trimmed by 0 bases and the J gene end by 2 bases; junction bases not matched to a gene: 1. CDR1 is SEHNR and CDR2 is FQNEAQ in the germline V gene (reference sequence). The CDR3 bases are TGTGCCAGCAGCTTAGCAGGGGGCGGCAATCAGCCCCAGCATTTT. Protein: CASSLAGGGNQPQHF.

This chain uses TRBV5-4 with TRBJ2-2, with 8 positions matching TRBD2. This CDR3 region has 15 residues. Germline CDR1 reads SGHNT; CDR2 reads YYREEE (reference sequence). The V and J ends lost 3 bases and 2 bases, in that order; junction bases with no gene match: 3. The CDR3 reads CASSSGGVNTGELFF. In DNA form, the CDR3 reads TGTGCCAGCAGCTCGGGGGGGGTAAACACCGGGGAGCTGTTTTTT.

CDR3 in amino acids: CASIMDRVNGQPQHF. CDR3 nucleotide sequence: TGTGCCAGCATCATGGACAGGGTGAACGGTCAGCCCCAGCATTTT. J is TRBJ1-5 and V is TRBV28, with 8 bases fitting TRBD1. V shed 7 bases and J 6 bases; nucleotides not matched to a gene: 11. The CDR3 consists of 15 residues. Germline CDR1 MDHEN, CDR2 SYDVKM.

The CDR3: CASLGSWTGTEAFF. DNA for the CDR3: TGTGCCAGCCTCGGGTCATGGACGGGGACTGAAGCTTTCTTT. V usage is TRBV7-2 and J usage is TRBJ1-1; D gene unclear. The V end lost 8 bases, the J end lost 5 bases, and 18 bases lay between the germline ends. This CDR3 has 14 amino acids. Germline loops: CDR1 SGHTA, CDR2 FQGNSA.

This clone was counted between two and nine times. V is TRBV4-1 and J is TRBJ1-5; D is uncertain. Per the germline V gene, CDR1 is MGHRA and CDR2 is YSYEKL. V lost 0 bases and J 5 bases, leaving 5 bases between the germline ends. The CDR3 length is 13 residues. The CDR3 reads CASSQDYDQPQHF. The CDR3 DNA follows: TGCGCCAGCAGCCAAGATTATGATCAGCCCCAGCATTTT.

This chain joins TRBV18 and TRBJ2-5; 7 nucleotides agree with TRBD1. Germline trimming cut 3 bases from V and 5 bases from J; bases unmatched to any gene: 12. The CDR3 is made up of 16 amino acids. In germline, CDR1 is KGHSH, CDR2 LQKENI. The CDR3 protein is CASSPVPGQTGETQYF. The CDR3 nucleotides are TGTGCCAGCTCACCGGTCCCGGGACAGACCGGTGAGACCCAGTACTTC.

The V gene is TRBV6-2 or TRBV6-3, the J gene TRBJ2-6; 11 nucleotides align to TRBD2. The CDR3 spans 18 residues. CDR1 and CDR2 from the germline V gene are MNHEY and SVGEGT. V shed 0 bases and J 4 bases; nucleotides not matched to a gene: 5. The CDR3 here is CASSYSGLAVVGANVLTF. The DNA of the CDR3 is TGTGCCAGCAGTTACTCGGGACTAGCGGTAGTGGGGGCCAACGTCCTGACTTTC.

The rearrangement uses TRBV3-1 (or the pseudogene TRBV3-2) and TRBJ2-7; weak D call: TRBD2 (5 bases). From germline, CDR1 is LGHDT and CDR2 YNNKEL (reference sequence). The CDR3 consists of 14 residues. The V and J ends lost 1 base and 3 bases respectively, with 10 bases between them. DNA for the CDR3: TGTGCCAGCAGCCAAGGTCGCGGGTTCTACGAGCAGTACTTC. Encoded protein: CASSQGRGFYEQYF.